The 18 T cell receptor delta chains presented below share a single source sample, sequenced in a study of Vδ1+ human thymocytes. Study-level points and caveats: In the thymus, TRG and TRD repertoires looked highly polyclonal with Gaussian CDR3 lengths.

Sequences come from RNA converted to cDNA by reverse transcription. Pooled V-gene forward primers with one constant-region reverse primer generated the CDR3 amplicons by multiplex PCR. TCRdb repeated clone calling on the multiplex PCR reads with CATT. The data contain roughly 76,000 delta-chain clones, around 32% of them singletons. These receptors are not linked to any known antigen. Material for sequencing was Vdelta1+ gamma-delta thymocytes from the thymus. Stated subset: FACS-sorted CD3+ TCRalphabeta- TCRVdelta1+ TCRVdelta2- thymocytes. Every receptor here comes from a boy under two years old who had congenital heart surgery.

The chain carries TRDV1 and TRDJ1; D could derive from TRDD2 or TRDD3 (6 bases each). CDR1 TSWWSYY and CDR2 QGS come from the germline V gene. The CDR3 runs 19 residues. Trimming cost V 3 bases and J 0 bases, with 23 bases left between them. The CDR3 spells CALGEVPMTGGEYTDKLIF. The CDR3 DNA reads as TGTGCTCTTGGGGAGGTTCCTATGACGGGGGGGGAGTACACCGATAAACTCATCTTT.

In this sample, this clone turned up once. The rearrangement links TRDV1 to TRDJ1; D could derive from TRDD2 or TRDD3 (5 bases each). The CDR3 extends over 20 amino acids. V was cut by 0 bases and J by 4 bases, with 27 bases left in between. CDR1 is TSWWSYY, CDR2 QGS, per germline. The CDR3 DNA sequence: TGTGCTCTTGGGGAACTAGTGTATGCTCCACCTCCTATTTGGGGCGATAAACTCATCTTT. Translating it yields CALGELVYAPPPIWGDKLIF.

This clone appeared a few times. The rearrangement uses TRDV2 and TRDJ1; maybe TRDD3 (6 bases). The V gene's germline CDR1 is GEAIGNYY and CDR2 EKD. The germline V and J ends were trimmed by 3 bases and 0 bases, with 31 bases remaining between them. The CDR3 has 21 amino acids. In DNA form, the CDR3 reads TGTGCCTGTGACCGACGTCGACGCGACCGGGATATGGGGTTGAACACCGATAAACTCATCTTT. Translation gives CACDRRRRDRDMGLNTDKLIF.

The chain employs TRDV1 and TRDJ1; possibly TRDD3 for D (5 bases). Germline CDR1 TSWWSYY, CDR2 QGS. V was shortened by 0 bases and J by 2 bases, with 37 bases between the two germline ends. This CDR3 comprises 24 residues. CDR3 nucleotide sequence: TGTGCTCTTGGGGAACTATTCTCCTCACTCAATGGGGTCCCAAGCTACGAAGAGACCGATAAACTCATCTTT. It specifies CALGELFSSLNGVPSYEETDKLIF.

This clone has more than one count but fewer than ten. Within the sample, other DNA sequences also encode this same CDR3. V usage is TRDV1 and J usage is TRDJ1; TRDD3 is a possible D gene (5 bases). The CDR3 sequence is 18 residues long. V was shortened by 0 bases and J by 1 base, with 18 bases between the two germline ends. CDR1 is TSWWSYY and CDR2 is QGS in the germline V gene. CDR3 nucleotides: TGTGCTCTTGGGGAACTGATCCCTTGGGATGAATTCACCGATAAACTCATCTTT. Translating it yields CALGELIPWDEFTDKLIF.

This chain uses TRDV2 with TRDJ1; 10 bases fit TRDD3. The CDR3 consists of 22 residues. The trim removed 1 base at V and 2 bases at J, leaving 24 bases unmatched. Per the germline V gene, CDR1 is GEAIGNYY and CDR2 is EKD. The CDR3: CACDTPLPFLSGGYVVTDKLIF. Written as DNA, the CDR3 is TGTGCCTGTGACACGCCACTCCCCTTCCTATCGGGGGGATACGTAGTGACCGATAAACTCATCTTT.

This clone turned up a few times. The chain couples TRDV1 to TRDJ1; D possibly corresponds to TRDD2 (6 bases). CDR3 length equals 21 residues. Germline loops: CDR1 TSWWSYY, CDR2 QGS. The V end lost 4 bases, the J end lost 0 bases, and 30 bases lay between the germline ends. Here the CDR3 reads CALGVGLPLLSGMGYTDKLIF. DNA of the CDR3: TGTGCTCTTGGGGTTGGCCTTCCCCTTCTTAGCGGGATGGGGTACACCGATAAACTCATCTTT.

This clone was seen a single time. This chain uses TRDV1 with TRDJ1; D is uncertain. CDR3 length equals 14 residues. Trimming shortened V by 4 bases and J by 9 bases, and 18 bases separated the two germline ends. Germline V gene data show CDR1 as TSWWSYY and CDR2 as QGS. The CDR3 here is CALGARKAQDQLIF. The CDR3 DNA sequence: TGTGCTCTTGGGGCACGCAAGGCCCAAGATCAACTCATCTTT.

This clone has a handful of counts. The rearrangement uses TRDV1 and TRDJ1; 11 bases line up with TRDD3. Germline loops: CDR1 TSWWSYY, CDR2 QGS. This CDR3 region has 16 residues. Trimming removed 5 bases from V and 5 bases from J; junction bases left unmatched: 10. CDR3 nucleotide sequence: TGTGCTCTTGGGCTTCTACTGGGGGATATGGGGGATAAACTCATCTTT. It translates to CALGLLLGDMGDKLIF.

This chain joins TRDV1 and TRDJ1, with D uncertain. CDR1 and CDR2 (germline): TSWWSYY, QGS. The CDR3 totals 16 residues. With 3 bases removed from V and 0 bases from J, the gap between germline ends came to 14 bases. The CDR3 sequence is CALGEHTGANTDKLIF. CDR3 nucleotides: TGTGCTCTTGGGGAGCATACAGGGGCCAACACCGATAAACTCATCTTT.

The gene calls are TRDV1 and TRDJ2; D remains unclear. Trimming pared 2 bases from V and 6 bases from J, leaving 28 bases between. The CDR3 totals 20 residues. CDR1 is TSWWSYY, CDR2 QGS, per germline. The CDR3 DNA sequence: TGTGCTCTTGGGGAAACCACTCCCCACCTCAGGTCGGGTATGCCAGCACAACTCTTCTTT. Protein sequence: CALGETTPHLRSGMPAQLFF.

This clone showed up just a few times. The rearrangement joins TRDV1 to TRDJ1; 11 bases agree with TRDD3. This CDR3 spans 20 amino acids. V shed 0 bases, J shed 2 bases, and the junction held 14 bases outside the gene matches. CDR1 TSWWSYY and CDR2 QGS come from the germline V gene. In nucleotides, the CDR3 is TGTGCTCTTGGGGAACTTCTACAGTGGGGGATACGTGTGGGGACCGATAAACTCATCTTT. Amino acid sequence: CALGELLQWGIRVGTDKLIF.

The chain carries TRDV1 and TRDJ1; TRDD2 is a possible D gene (8 bases). Between the trimmed V and J ends, which lost 1 base and 10 bases, there was a span of 37 bases. Germline CDR1 TSWWSYY, CDR2 QGS. The CDR3 is 21 amino acids. The CDR3 region has the DNA TGTGCTCTTGGGGAACCGCCCTTAAACTTCCTACAAGCGGGATACCCCAGCGGACTCATCTTT. It codes for CALGEPPLNFLQAGYPSGLIF.

The chain combines TRDV1 with TRDJ1, with 10 bases aligning to TRDD3. The germline CDR1 and CDR2 sequences are TSWWSYY and QGS. This CDR3 comprises 21 residues. V shed 4 bases and J 5 bases; nucleotides not matched to a gene: 25. This CDR3 is CALGVKTPSSLTGGLTDKLIF. CDR3 sequence (DNA): TGTGCTCTTGGGGTGAAGACGCCTTCCTCTCTAACTGGGGGATTAACTGATAAACTCATCTTT.

This chain connects TRDV1 to TRDJ1; 10 nucleotides match TRDD3. With 4 bases clipped from V and 0 bases from J, the junction kept 5 bases outside the gene matches. Germline-derived CDR1 and CDR2 are TSWWSYY and QGS. The CDR3 length is 16 residues. The CDR3 nucleotides are TGTGCTCTTGGGGTATACTGGGGGATTCACACCGATAAACTCATCTTT. Its translation is CALGVYWGIHTDKLIF.

This clone was seen more than once but under ten times. The genes are TRDV1 and TRDJ1; 11 bases align to TRDD3. The V gene end was trimmed by 1 base and the J gene end by 0 bases; junction bases not matched to a gene: 19. CDR3 length: 22 amino acids. CDR1 and CDR2 (germline): TSWWSYY, QGS. CDR3 bases: TGTGCTCTTGGGGAACCCTTCCTACCTAACTTACTGGGGGATATGAACACCGATAAACTCATCTTT. Encoded protein: CALGEPFLPNLLGDMNTDKLIF.

In its sample, this clone was seen a few times. This rearrangement joins TRDV1 to TRDJ1, with TRDD3 matching over 8 bases. Trimming at V came to 5 bases and at J to 2 bases, leaving 22 bases not matched to a gene. The CDR3 loop spans 20 amino acids. The germline gives CDR1 TSWWSYY, CDR2 QGS. The CDR3 DNA sequence: TGTGCTCTTGGGCCCCGATCCATACGTTCCTGGGGGACACAGACCGATAAACTCATCTTT. Protein sequence: CALGPRSIRSWGTQTDKLIF.

This clone has only a few counts. Within the sample, other DNA sequences also encode this same CDR3. This chain uses TRDV1 with TRDJ2; no definite D call. The CDR3 has 21 residues. Germline V CDR1 and CDR2: TSWWSYY, QGS. Trimming took 3 bases from V and 1 from J, leaving 27 bases between them. CDR3 in amino acids: CALGDTPNFVPHAFLTAQLFF. The DNA for the CDR3 is TGTGCTCTTGGGGATACACCCAACTTCGTCCCCCACGCCTTTTTGACAGCACAACTCTTCTTT.